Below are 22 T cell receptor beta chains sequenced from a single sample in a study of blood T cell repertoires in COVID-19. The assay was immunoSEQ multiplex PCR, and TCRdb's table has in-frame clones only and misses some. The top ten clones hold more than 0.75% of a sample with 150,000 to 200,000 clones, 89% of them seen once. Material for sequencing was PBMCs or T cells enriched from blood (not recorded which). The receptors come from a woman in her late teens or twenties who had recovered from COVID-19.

The CDR3 nucleotides are TGCAGCGTGGACGAGGACAGTGAAGCTTTCTTT. The encoded protein is CSVDEDSEAFF. The chain combines TRBV29-1 with TRBJ1-1, with D possibly TRBD1 on 6 matching bases. Germline CDR1 is SQVTM and CDR2 is ANQGSEA. V was clipped by 6 bases and J by 7 bases, with 12 bases between them. The CDR3 covers 11 residues. Supplemented by reference TRBV29-1 and TRBJ1-1, the full variable domain reads SAVISQKPSRDICQRGTSLTIQCQVDSQVTMMFWYRQQPGQSLTLIATANQGSEATYESGFVIDKFPISRPNLTFSTLTVSNMSPEDSSIYLCSVDEDSEAFFGQGTRLTVV.

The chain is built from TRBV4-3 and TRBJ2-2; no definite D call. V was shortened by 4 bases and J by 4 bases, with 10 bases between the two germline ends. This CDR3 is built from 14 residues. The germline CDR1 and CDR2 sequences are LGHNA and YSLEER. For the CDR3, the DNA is TGCGCCAGCAGCCGATACGCTAGCACCGGGGAGCTGTTTTTT. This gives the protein CASSRYASTGELFF.

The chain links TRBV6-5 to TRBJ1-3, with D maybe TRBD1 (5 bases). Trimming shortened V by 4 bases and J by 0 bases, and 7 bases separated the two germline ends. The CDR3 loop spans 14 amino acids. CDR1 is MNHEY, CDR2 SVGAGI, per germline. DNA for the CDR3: TGTGCCAGCAGTTCAACAGGCTCTGGAAACACCATATATTTT. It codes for CASSSTGSGNTIYF.

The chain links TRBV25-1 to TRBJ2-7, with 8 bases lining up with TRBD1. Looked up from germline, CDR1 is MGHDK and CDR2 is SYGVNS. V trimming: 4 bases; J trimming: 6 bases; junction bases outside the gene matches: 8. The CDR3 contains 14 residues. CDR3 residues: CASSGAGGTFEQYF. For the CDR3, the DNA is TGTGCCAGCAGTGGGGCAGGGGGCACCTTCGAGCAGTACTTC.

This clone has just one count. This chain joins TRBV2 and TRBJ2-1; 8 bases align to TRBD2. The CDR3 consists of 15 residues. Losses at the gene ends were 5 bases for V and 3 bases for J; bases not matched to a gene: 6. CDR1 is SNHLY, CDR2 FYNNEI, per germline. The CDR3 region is CASSKTSGHYNEQFF. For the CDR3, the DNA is TGTGCCAGCAGTAAAACTAGCGGACACTACAATGAGCAGTTCTTC. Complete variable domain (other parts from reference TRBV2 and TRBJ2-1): EPEVTQTPSHQVTQMGQEVILRCVPISNHLYFYWYRQILGQKVEFLVSFYNNEISEKSEIFDDQFSVERPDGSNFTLKIRSTKLEDSAMYFCASSKTSGHYNEQFFGPGTRLTVL.

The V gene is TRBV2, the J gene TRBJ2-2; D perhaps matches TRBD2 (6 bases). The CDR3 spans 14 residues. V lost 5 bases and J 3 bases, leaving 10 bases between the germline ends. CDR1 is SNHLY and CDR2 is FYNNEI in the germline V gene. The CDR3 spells CASSFLAYTGELFF. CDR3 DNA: TGTGCCAGCAGTTTTCTAGCGTACACCGGGGAGCTGTTTTTT.

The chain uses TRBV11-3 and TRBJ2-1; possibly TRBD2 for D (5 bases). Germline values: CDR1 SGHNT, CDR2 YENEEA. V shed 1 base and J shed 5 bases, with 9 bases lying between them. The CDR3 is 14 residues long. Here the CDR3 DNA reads TGTGCCAGCAGCTTAGGCGGGCAGAACAATGAGCAGTTCTTC. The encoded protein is CASSLGGQNNEQFF.

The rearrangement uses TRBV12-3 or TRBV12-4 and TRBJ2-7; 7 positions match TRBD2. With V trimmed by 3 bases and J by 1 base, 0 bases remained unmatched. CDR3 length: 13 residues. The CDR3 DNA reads TGTGCCAGCAGTTTGCGGGAGTCCTACGAGCAGTACTTC. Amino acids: CASSLRESYEQYF.

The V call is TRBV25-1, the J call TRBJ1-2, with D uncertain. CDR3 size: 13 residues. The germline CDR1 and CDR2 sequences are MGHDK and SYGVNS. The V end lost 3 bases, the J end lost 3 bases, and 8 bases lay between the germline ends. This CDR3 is CASSDWPHYGYTF. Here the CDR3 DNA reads TGTGCCAGCAGTGATTGGCCGCACTATGGCTACACCTTC.

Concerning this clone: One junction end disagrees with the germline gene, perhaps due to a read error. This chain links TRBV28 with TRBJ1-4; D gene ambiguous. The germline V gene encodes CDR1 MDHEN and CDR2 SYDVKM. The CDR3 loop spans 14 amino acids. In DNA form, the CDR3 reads TGTGCCGGCAGTTTCTCGTGGGCGAATGAAAAACTGTTTTTT. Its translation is CAGSFSWANEKLFF.

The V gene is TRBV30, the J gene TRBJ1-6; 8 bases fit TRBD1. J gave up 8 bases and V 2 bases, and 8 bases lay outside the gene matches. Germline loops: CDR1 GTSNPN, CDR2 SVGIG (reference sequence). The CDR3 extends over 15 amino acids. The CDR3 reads CAWSRTGIGYSPLHF. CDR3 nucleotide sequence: TGTGCCTGGAGTCGGACAGGGATTGGATATTCACCCCTCCACTTT.

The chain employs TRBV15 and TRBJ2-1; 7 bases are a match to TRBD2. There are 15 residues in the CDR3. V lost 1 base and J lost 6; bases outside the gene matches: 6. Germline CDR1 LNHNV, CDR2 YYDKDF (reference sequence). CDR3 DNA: TGTGCCACCAGCAGAGTGGCGGGAGTGCTCAATGAGCAGTTCTTC. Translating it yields CATSRVAGVLNEQFF.

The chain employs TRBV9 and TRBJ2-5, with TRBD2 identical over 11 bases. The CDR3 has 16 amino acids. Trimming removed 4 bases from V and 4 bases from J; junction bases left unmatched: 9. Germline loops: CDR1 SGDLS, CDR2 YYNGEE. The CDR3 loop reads CASSPSYGLAGETQYF. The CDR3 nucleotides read TGTGCCAGCAGCCCAAGCTACGGACTAGCGGGAGAGACCCAGTACTTC.

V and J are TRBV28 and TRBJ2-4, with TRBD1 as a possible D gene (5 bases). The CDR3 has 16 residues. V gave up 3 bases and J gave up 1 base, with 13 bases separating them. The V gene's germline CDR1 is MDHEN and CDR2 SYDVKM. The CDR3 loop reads CASSFQGNRAKNIQYF. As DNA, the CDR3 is TGTGCCAGCAGTTTTCAGGGTAACCGGGCCAAAAACATTCAGTACTTC.

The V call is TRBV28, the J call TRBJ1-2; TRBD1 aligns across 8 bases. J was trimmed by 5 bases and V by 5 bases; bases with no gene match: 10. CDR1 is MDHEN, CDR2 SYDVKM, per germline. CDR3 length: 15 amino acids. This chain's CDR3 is CASSTRTGYAYGYTF. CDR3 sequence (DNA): TGTGCCAGCAGTACTCGGACAGGGTATGCGTATGGCTACACCTTC.

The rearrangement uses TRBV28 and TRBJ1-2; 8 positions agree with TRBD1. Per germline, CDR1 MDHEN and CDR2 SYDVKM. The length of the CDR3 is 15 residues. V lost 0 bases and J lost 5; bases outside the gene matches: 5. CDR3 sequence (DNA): TGTGCCAGCAGTTTATGGGCAGGGGGCGATTATGGCTACACCTTC. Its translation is CASSLWAGGDYGYTF.

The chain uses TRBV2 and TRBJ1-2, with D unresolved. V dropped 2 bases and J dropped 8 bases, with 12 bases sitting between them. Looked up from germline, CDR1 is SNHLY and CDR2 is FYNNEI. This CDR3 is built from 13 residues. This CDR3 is CASSEHPDSGYTF. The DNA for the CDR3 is TGTGCCAGCAGTGAACACCCAGACTCCGGCTACACCTTC.

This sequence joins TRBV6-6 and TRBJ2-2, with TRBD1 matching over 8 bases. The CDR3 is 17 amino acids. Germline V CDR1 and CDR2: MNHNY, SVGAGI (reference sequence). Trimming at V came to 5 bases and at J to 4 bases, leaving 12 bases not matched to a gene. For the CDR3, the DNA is TGTGCCAGCAGTCCCGGACAGGGCTACATGGGCACCGGGGAGCTGTTTTTT. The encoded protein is CASSPGQGYMGTGELFF.

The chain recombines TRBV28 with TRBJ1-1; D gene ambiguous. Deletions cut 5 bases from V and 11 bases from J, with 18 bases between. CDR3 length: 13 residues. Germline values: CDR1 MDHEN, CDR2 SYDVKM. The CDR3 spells CASSQGPGIGAFF. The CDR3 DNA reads TGTGCCAGCAGTCAAGGTCCGGGGATTGGGGCTTTCTTT. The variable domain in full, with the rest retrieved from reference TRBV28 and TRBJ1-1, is DVKVTQSSRYLVKRTGEKVFLECVQDMDHENMFWYRQDPGLGLRLIYFSYDVKMKEKGDIPEGYSVSREKKERFSLILESASTNQTSMYLCASSQGPGIGAFFGQGTRLTVV.

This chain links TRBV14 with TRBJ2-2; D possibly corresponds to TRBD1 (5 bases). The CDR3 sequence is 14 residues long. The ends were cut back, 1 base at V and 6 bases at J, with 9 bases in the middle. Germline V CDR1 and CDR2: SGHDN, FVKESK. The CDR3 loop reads CASSQVQGSGELFF. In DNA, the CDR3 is TGTGCCAGCAGCCAAGTCCAGGGTTCCGGGGAGCTGTTTTTT.

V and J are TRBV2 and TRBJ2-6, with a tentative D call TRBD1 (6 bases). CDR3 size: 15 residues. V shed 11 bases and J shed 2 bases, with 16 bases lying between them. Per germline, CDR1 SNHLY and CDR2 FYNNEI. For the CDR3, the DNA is TGTGCCGGAGGACAGACCCAGGCTGGGGCCAACGTCCTGACTTTC. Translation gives CAGGQTQAGANVLTF.

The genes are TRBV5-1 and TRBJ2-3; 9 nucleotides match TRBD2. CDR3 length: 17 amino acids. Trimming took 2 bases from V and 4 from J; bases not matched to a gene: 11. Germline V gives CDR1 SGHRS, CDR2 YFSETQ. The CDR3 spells CASSFGSLAGRADTQYF. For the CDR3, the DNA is TGCGCCAGCAGCTTTGGGAGCCTAGCGGGAAGGGCAGATACGCAGTATTTT. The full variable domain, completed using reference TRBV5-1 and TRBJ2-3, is KAGVTQTPRYLIKTRGQQVTLSCSPISGHRSVSWYQQTPGQGLQFLFEYFSETQRNKGNFPGRFSGRQFSNSRSEMNVSTLELGDSALYLCASSFGSLAGRADTQYFGPGTRLTVL.